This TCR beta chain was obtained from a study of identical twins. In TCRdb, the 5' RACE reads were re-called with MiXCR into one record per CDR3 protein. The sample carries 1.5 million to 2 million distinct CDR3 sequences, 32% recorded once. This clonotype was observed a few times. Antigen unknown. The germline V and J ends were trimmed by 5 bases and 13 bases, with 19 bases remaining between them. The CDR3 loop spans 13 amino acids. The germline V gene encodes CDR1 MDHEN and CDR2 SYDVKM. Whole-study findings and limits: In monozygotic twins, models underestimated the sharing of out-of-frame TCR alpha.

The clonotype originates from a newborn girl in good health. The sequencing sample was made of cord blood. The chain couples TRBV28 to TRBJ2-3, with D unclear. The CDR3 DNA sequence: TGTGCCAGCAGTCTAACTGCATTCCGGAATAAGTATTTT. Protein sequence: CASSLTAFRNKYF.